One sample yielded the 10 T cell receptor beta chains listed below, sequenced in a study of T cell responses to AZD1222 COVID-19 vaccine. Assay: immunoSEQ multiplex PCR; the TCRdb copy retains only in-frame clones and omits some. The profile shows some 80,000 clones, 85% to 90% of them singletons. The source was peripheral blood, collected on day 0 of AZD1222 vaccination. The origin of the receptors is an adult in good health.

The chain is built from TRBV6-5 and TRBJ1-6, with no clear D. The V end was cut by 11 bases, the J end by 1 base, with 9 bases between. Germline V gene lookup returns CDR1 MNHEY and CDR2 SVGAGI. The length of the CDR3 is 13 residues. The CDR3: CAASGSYNSPLHF. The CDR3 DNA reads TGTGCCGCAAGCGGATCCTATAATTCACCCCTCCACTTT.

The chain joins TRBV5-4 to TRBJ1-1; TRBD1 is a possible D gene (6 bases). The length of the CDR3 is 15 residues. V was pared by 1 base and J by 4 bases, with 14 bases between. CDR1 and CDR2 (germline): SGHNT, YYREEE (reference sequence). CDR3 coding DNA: TGTGCCAGCAGCTTGTTATCAGGGGTAGGCACTGAAGCTTTCTTT. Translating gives CASSLLSGVGTEAFF.

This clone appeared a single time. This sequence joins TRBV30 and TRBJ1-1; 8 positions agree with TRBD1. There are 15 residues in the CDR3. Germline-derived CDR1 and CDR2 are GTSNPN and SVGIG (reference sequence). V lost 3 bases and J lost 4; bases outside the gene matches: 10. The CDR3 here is CAWRVPTGEFTEAFF. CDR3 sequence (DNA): TGTGCCTGGAGGGTCCCGACAGGGGAGTTCACTGAAGCTTTCTTT.

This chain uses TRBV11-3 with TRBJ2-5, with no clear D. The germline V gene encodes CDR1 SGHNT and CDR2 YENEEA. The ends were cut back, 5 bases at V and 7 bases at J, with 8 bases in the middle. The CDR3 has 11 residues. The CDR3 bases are TGTGCCAGCAGCGCCGAGCGGACCCAGTACTTC. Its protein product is CASSAERTQYF.

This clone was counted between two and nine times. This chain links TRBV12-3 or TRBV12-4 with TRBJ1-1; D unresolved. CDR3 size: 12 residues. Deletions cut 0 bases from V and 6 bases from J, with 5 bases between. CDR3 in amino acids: CASSLAPSEAFF. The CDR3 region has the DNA TGTGCCAGCAGTTTAGCGCCGTCTGAAGCTTTCTTT.

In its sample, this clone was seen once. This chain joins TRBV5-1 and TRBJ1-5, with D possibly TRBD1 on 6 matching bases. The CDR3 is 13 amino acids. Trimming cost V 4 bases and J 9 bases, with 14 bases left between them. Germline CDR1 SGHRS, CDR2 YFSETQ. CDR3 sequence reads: CASSTLEGGPQHF. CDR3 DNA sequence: TGCGCCAGCAGCACCCTCGAAGGGGGGCCCCAGCATTTT.

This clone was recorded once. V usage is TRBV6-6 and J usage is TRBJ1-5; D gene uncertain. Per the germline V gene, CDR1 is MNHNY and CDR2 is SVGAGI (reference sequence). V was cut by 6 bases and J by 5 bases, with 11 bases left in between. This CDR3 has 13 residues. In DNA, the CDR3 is TGTGCCAGCAGGGTTGGGATTGATCAGCCCCAGCATTTT. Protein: CASRVGIDQPQHF.

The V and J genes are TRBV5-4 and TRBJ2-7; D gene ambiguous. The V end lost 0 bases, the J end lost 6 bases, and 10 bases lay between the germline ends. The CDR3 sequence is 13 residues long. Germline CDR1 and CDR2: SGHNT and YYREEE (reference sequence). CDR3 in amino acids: CASSLETDPEQYF. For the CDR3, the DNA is TGTGCCAGCAGCTTGGAAACAGATCCCGAGCAGTACTTC.

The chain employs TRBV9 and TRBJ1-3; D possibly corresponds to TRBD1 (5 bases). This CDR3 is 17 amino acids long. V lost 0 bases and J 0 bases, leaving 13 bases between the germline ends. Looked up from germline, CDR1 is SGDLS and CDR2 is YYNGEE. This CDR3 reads CASSVGGSQNSGNTIYF. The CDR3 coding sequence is TGTGCCAGCAGCGTAGGGGGGAGTCAGAACTCTGGAAACACCATATATTTT.

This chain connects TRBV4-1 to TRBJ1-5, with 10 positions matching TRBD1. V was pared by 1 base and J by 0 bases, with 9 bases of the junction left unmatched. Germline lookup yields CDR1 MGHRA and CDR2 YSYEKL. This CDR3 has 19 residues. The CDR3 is CASSQAGTGVAYSNQPQHF. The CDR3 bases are TGCGCCAGCAGCCAAGCCGGGACAGGGGTGGCTTATAGCAATCAGCCCCAGCATTTT.